Following are 32 T cell receptor beta chains from one sample sequenced in a study of cytomegalovirus exposure and HLA in healthy donors. Use of 60 Vbeta and 13 Jbeta primers characterized the PCR. Profiling relied on immunoSEQ multiplex PCR, and the TCRdb table lists in-frame clones only, not all of them. The repertoire consists of some 200,000 clones, with over 75% occurring once and the leading ten covering around 0.1%. Sequencing was done on a sample of PBMCs. The receptors derive from a boy between 2 and 10 years old in good health and CMV-seronegative.

The CDR3 here is CASSPGLAGIGELFF. Written as DNA, the CDR3 is TGTGCCAGCTCACCGGGACTAGCGGGGATCGGGGAGCTGTTTTTT. This rearrangement joins TRBV18 to TRBJ2-2; 13 bases fit TRBD2. Germline values: CDR1 KGHSH, CDR2 LQKENI. The CDR3 runs to 15 residues. Trimming took 3 bases from V and 7 from J; bases not matched to a gene: 2.

With regard to this clone: The identical CDR3 is also encoded by other nucleotide sequences in the sample. The chain has TRBV6-5 and TRBJ2-7; the D gene is possibly TRBD2 (7 bases). The CDR3 consists of 14 residues. With 2 bases removed from V and 3 bases from J, the gap between germline ends came to 11 bases. Germline CDR1 is MNHEY and CDR2 is SVGAGI. The CDR3 spells CASSYGGGGYEQYF. Here the CDR3 DNA reads TGTGCCAGCAGTTACGGCGGGGGCGGCTACGAGCAGTACTTC.

The chain combines TRBV4-3 with TRBJ1-2; TRBD1 agrees at 10 bases. The CDR3 spans 19 residues. V was clipped by 0 bases and J by 8 bases; unmatched bases: 18. Germline V lookup: CDR1 LGHNA, CDR2 YSLEER. As DNA, the CDR3 is TGCGCCAGCAGCCAAGATCCATCCTGGGACAGGGGACCTTCGGGCGGCTACACCTTC. This translates into CASSQDPSWDRGPSGGYTF.

The V and J genes are TRBV7-6 and TRBJ1-4; D is unresolved. CDR1 and CDR2 (germline): SGHVS, FNYEAQ. Trimming shortened V by 1 base and J by 0 bases, and 9 bases separated the two germline ends. This CDR3 spans 16 amino acids. For the CDR3, the DNA is TGTGCCAGCAGCTTAGAACGCGGAACAACTAATGAAAAACTGTTTTTT. This sequence encodes CASSLERGTTNEKLFF.

J is TRBJ1-6 and V is TRBV6-5, with D unclear. CDR3 length: 14 amino acids. Germline assignment: CDR1 MNHEY and CDR2 SVGAGI. V lost 6 bases, J lost 5 bases, and 11 bases lay in between. CDR3 residues: CASRPGVHNSPLHF. As DNA, the CDR3 is TGTGCCAGCAGACCCGGGGTTCATAATTCACCCCTCCACTTT.

This chain uses TRBV6-5 with TRBJ2-7, with 11 positions matching TRBD1. This CDR3 has 14 residues. V shed 4 bases, J shed 5 bases, and the junction held 4 bases outside the gene matches. Germline CDR1 MNHEY, CDR2 SVGAGI. The CDR3 DNA sequence: TGTGCCAGCAGTTCAGGGACAGGGGGTCACGAGCAGTACTTC. Amino acid sequence: CASSSGTGGHEQYF.

V gene TRBV11-2 combines with J gene TRBJ2-1; 10 bases match TRBD2. V lost 3 bases to trimming and J lost 7 bases; unmatched junction nucleotides: 12. The CDR3 loop spans 17 amino acids. The germline V gene has CDR1 SGHAT and CDR2 FQNNGV. CDR3 region: CASSFLFTSGGANEQFF. Here the CDR3 DNA reads TGTGCCAGCAGCTTCCTCTTTACCAGCGGGGGGGCGAATGAGCAGTTCTTC.

This clone was counted once. One end of the junction does not line up with germline, which may come from a read error. This chain links TRBV7-7 with TRBJ2-5, with a tentative D call TRBD1 (5 bases). Germline CDR1 reads SSHAT; CDR2 reads FNYEAQ (reference sequence). The CDR3 has 14 residues. CDR3 sequence: CASSPRAGPETQYF. Here the CDR3 DNA reads TGTGCTAGCAGCCCAAGGGCAGGGCCAGAGACCCAGTACTTC.

The chain combines TRBV19 with TRBJ2-7, with 7 bases aligning to TRBD1. The trim removed 4 bases at V and 3 bases at J, leaving 9 bases unmatched. The CDR3 has 15 amino acids. Germline CDR1 LNHDA, CDR2 SQIVND (reference sequence). In nucleotides, the CDR3 is TGTGCCAGTAGTACTTACCGGGACAGCTACTACGAGCAGTACTTC. This codes for CASSTYRDSYYEQYF.

The chain joins TRBV5-1 to TRBJ2-3; no clear D gene. The V end lost 1 base, the J end lost 1 base, and 10 bases lay between the germline ends. The CDR3 sequence is 15 residues long. The germline CDR1 and CDR2 sequences are SGHRS and YFSETQ. For the CDR3, the DNA is TGCGCCAGCAGCTTGATAGTTTCCGGCACAGATACGCAGTATTTT. Translated: CASSLIVSGTDTQYF. Full variable domain (rest looked up from reference TRBV5-1 and TRBJ2-3): KAGVTQTPRYLIKTRGQQVTLSCSPISGHRSVSWYQQTPGQGLQFLFEYFSETQRNKGNFPGRFSGRQFSNSRSEMNVSTLELGDSALYLCASSLIVSGTDTQYFGPGTRLTVL.

The chain is built from TRBV5-5 and TRBJ2-3; D may be TRBD2 (6 bases). The CDR3 consists of 16 residues. Germline lookup yields CDR1 SGHKS and CDR2 YYEKEE (reference sequence). Between the trimmed V and J ends, which lost 4 bases and 5 bases, there was a span of 20 bases. The CDR3 DNA is TGTGCCAGCAGCGTGGCCGGGGGTTCTCCCGGAGATACGCAGTATTTT. Translation: CASSVAGGSPGDTQYF. Based on the CDR3 plus reference TRBV5-5 and TRBJ2-3, the full variable domain is DAGVTQSPTHLIKTRGQQVTLRCSPISGHKSVSWYQQVLGQGPQFIFQYYEKEERGRGNFPDRFSARQFPNYSSELNVNALLLGDSALYLCASSVAGGSPGDTQYFGPGTRLTVL.

The V call is TRBV5-5, the J call TRBJ2-7; tentative D call: TRBD2 (6 bases). The germline V gene has CDR1 SGHKS and CDR2 YYEKEE (reference sequence). The V gene lost 0 bases and the J gene lost 2 bases, with 9 bases spanning the gap. The CDR3 runs 14 residues. CDR3 loop: CASSLGRVAYEQYF. CDR3 sequence (DNA): TGTGCCAGCAGCTTGGGGAGGGTCGCCTACGAGCAGTACTTC.

V usage is TRBV4-3 and J usage is TRBJ2-3, with 7 bases fitting TRBD2. Germline V gene sequence: CDR1 LGHNA, CDR2 YSLEER. V shed 0 bases and J 5 bases; nucleotides not matched to a gene: 14. This CDR3 is 18 amino acids long. CDR3 coding DNA: TGCGCCAGCAGCCAAGATGGGTTGGGAGCGGGGATAATAGATACGCAGTATTTT. As protein: CASSQDGLGAGIIDTQYF.

The chain carries TRBV27 and TRBJ1-6; 7 nucleotides line up with TRBD1. The CDR3 is made up of 14 amino acids. CDR1 and CDR2 from the germline V gene are MNHEY and SMNVEV (reference sequence). The trim removed 6 bases at V and 4 bases at J, leaving 3 bases unmatched. In nucleotides, the CDR3 is TGTGCCAGCAGGGGACAGCTATATAATTCACCCCTCCACTTT. It encodes CASRGQLYNSPLHF.

The V and J genes are TRBV6-1 and TRBJ2-5, with 14 nucleotides matching TRBD2. The V gene's germline CDR1 is MNHNS and CDR2 SASEGT. Trimming took 6 bases from V and 5 from J; bases not matched to a gene: 5. This CDR3 comprises 15 residues. CDR3 bases: TGTGCCAGCAGAGTGGGACTAGCGGGGGCGGAGACCCAGTACTTC. It is translated as CASRVGLAGAETQYF.

This clone was counted only a few times. V and J are TRBV7-2 and TRBJ2-7, with 8 nucleotides matching TRBD2. The CDR3 runs 15 residues. V was clipped by 2 bases and J by 4 bases; unmatched bases: 7. Germline V gives CDR1 SGHTA, CDR2 FQGNSA. In nucleotides, the CDR3 is TGTGCCAGCAGCTTAAGCGGACTAGCAGAGTACGAGCAGTACTTC. The encoded protein is CASSLSGLAEYEQYF.

This clone was seen once. The chain couples TRBV11-2 to TRBJ1-6; the match to TRBD1 covers 9 bases. V was clipped by 6 bases and J by 7 bases; unmatched bases: 7. CDR3 size: 15 residues. The V gene's germline CDR1 is SGHAT and CDR2 FQNNGV. The CDR3 region is CASSHTGGKNSPLHF. The CDR3 DNA sequence: TGTGCCAGCAGTCACACAGGGGGCAAGAATTCACCCCTCCACTTT.

The genes are TRBV11-3 and TRBJ2-1, with D unclear. V gave up 5 bases and J gave up 5 bases, with 19 bases separating them. From germline, CDR1 is SGHNT and CDR2 YENEEA. The CDR3 spans 16 residues. This chain's CDR3 is CASSAGAAGFDNEQFF. The CDR3 region has the DNA TGTGCCAGCAGCGCTGGAGCAGCCGGGTTCGACAATGAGCAGTTCTTC.

The chain is built from TRBV30 and TRBJ2-7, with 8 bases fitting TRBD1. V shed 3 bases, J shed 3 bases, and the junction held 4 bases outside the gene matches. This CDR3 region has 13 residues. CDR1 is GTSNPN, CDR2 SVGIG, per germline (reference sequence). The CDR3 coding sequence is TGTGCCTGGAGGCGGACAGGGATCTACGAGCAGTACTTC. Its protein is CAWRRTGIYEQYF.

The chain recombines TRBV27 with TRBJ1-3, with 7 bases that match TRBD1. The ends lost 8 bases at V and 2 bases at J; junction bases unmatched: 9. This CDR3 has 15 residues. Germline loops: CDR1 MNHEY, CDR2 SMNVEV (reference sequence). The CDR3 is CASATGLGPGNTIYF. CDR3 DNA: TGTGCCAGCGCGACAGGGTTGGGACCTGGAAACACCATATATTTT.

The V call is TRBV7-9, the J call TRBJ1-2, with 8 bases aligning to TRBD1. Germline loops: CDR1 SEHNR, CDR2 FQNEAQ (reference sequence). The CDR3 covers 16 residues. After removal of 5 bases from V and 8 bases from J, the junction contained 16 bases not matched to a gene. The CDR3 coding sequence is TGTGCCAGCAGCCCATCATCCTCGACAGGGGAGTCGGGCTACACCTTC. It specifies CASSPSSSTGESGYTF.

In its sample, this clone was seen once. The chain has TRBV7-3 and TRBJ2-1, with TRBD2 matching over 10 bases. Germline V gene data show CDR1 as SGHTA and CDR2 as FQGTGA. The V segment lost 3 bases and the J segment 6 bases; nucleotides outside the gene matches: 5. The CDR3 is made up of 15 amino acids. Written as DNA, the CDR3 is TGTGCCAGCAGCTTTAGCGGGGGGACCTTCAATGAGCAGTTCTTC. This codes for CASSFSGGTFNEQFF.

To note about this clone: Different DNA sequences within this sample yield the same CDR3. This chain links TRBV6-5 with TRBJ2-3, with 10 bases matching TRBD1. In germline, CDR1 is MNHEY, CDR2 SVGAGI. The CDR3 covers 14 residues. Germline trimming cut 6 bases from V and 2 bases from J; bases unmatched to any gene: 2. CDR3 sequence (DNA): TGTGCCAGCAGGGGGACAGGGGCCACAGATACGCAGTATTTT. It is translated as CASRGTGATDTQYF.

The J gene is TRBJ1-1, the V gene TRBV7-2; a possible D gene is TRBD1 (5 bases). Looked up from germline, CDR1 is SGHTA and CDR2 is FQGNSA. CDR3 length: 17 amino acids. V was shortened by 2 bases and J by 0 bases, with 16 bases between the two germline ends. The DNA of the CDR3 is TGTGCCAGCAGCTTAAGGCCTACCGACAGTATGAACACTGAAGCTTTCTTT. Translating it yields CASSLRPTDSMNTEAFF.

The rearrangement joins TRBV6-7 to TRBJ2-4, with D perhaps TRBD1 (6 bases). TRBV6-7 is an ORF, with its function uncertain. The CDR3 covers 19 residues. V was cut by 0 bases and J by 1 base, with 19 bases left in between. The DNA of the CDR3 is TGTGCCAGCAGTTACTCAACCCCCTTTGAGGGGGAGGCCAAAAACATTCAGTACTTC. Encoded protein: CASSYSTPFEGEAKNIQYF.

The rearrangement links TRBV5-1 to TRBJ2-5; D possibly corresponds to TRBD1 (6 bases). Trimming cost V 6 bases and J 0 bases, with 15 bases left between them. CDR1 is SGHRS and CDR2 is YFSETQ in the germline V gene. This CDR3 has 15 amino acids. The CDR3 is CASNLGGSYQETQYF. The CDR3, as DNA: TGCGCCAGCAACTTAGGGGGTTCTTACCAAGAGACCCAGTACTTC.

This clone was observed a single time. The rearrangement joins TRBV2 to TRBJ2-7; D not certain. The V gene's germline CDR1 is SNHLY and CDR2 FYNNEI. This CDR3 region has 13 residues. V lost 2 bases and J 3 bases, leaving 8 bases between the germline ends. CDR3 DNA sequence: TGTGCCAGCAGTGAAACTCCCGGCTACGAGCAGTACTTC. Protein: CASSETPGYEQYF. The entire variable domain, with the rest obtained from reference TRBV2 and TRBJ2-7, is as follows: EPEVTQTPSHQVTQMGQEVILRCVPISNHLYFYWYRQILGQKVEFLVSFYNNEISEKSEIFDDQFSVERPDGSNFTLKIRSTKLEDSAMYFCASSETPGYEQYFGPGTRLTVT.

The V call is TRBV6-6, the J call TRBJ1-2; D gene uncertain. The V and J ends lost 5 bases and 8 bases respectively, with 15 bases between them. Germline V CDR1 and CDR2: MNHNY, SVGAGI (reference sequence). The CDR3 is made up of 13 amino acids. The DNA for the CDR3 is TGTGCCAGCAGTACCGGGAGGACGAGGGGCTACACCTTC. It codes for CASSTGRTRGYTF.

V usage is TRBV5-5 and J usage is TRBJ2-1; possibly TRBD1 for D (6 bases). Trimming left V 5 bases short and J 11 bases short, with 17 bases between. Looked up from germline, CDR1 is SGHKS and CDR2 is YYEKEE (reference sequence). The CDR3 totals 13 residues. The CDR3 sequence is CASRITTGMKQFF. DNA for the CDR3: TGTGCCAGCAGGATAACAACAGGGATGAAGCAGTTCTTC.

The V call is TRBV11-3, the J call TRBJ2-3, with 9 bases fitting TRBD2. The CDR3 runs 15 residues. V lost 5 bases to trimming and J lost 2 bases; unmatched junction nucleotides: 5. The germline CDR1 and CDR2 sequences are SGHNT and YENEEA. Here the CDR3 reads CASSQGGGATDTQYF. CDR3 coding DNA: TGTGCCAGCAGCCAAGGCGGGGGGGCCACAGATACGCAGTATTTT.

The chain links TRBV4-2 to TRBJ2-7; D may be TRBD2 (6 bases). The CDR3 spans 14 residues. The germline V gene has CDR1 LGHNA and CDR2 YNFKEQ. V was pared by 3 bases and J by 0 bases, with 9 bases between. As DNA, the CDR3 is TGTGCCAGCAGCCAGTCGGGAGTCTCCTACGAGCAGTACTTC. This codes for CASSQSGVSYEQYF.

The chain combines TRBV5-1 with TRBJ2-3; a weak D match, TRBD1 (6 bases). CDR1 is SGHRS and CDR2 is YFSETQ in the germline V gene. The CDR3 spans 16 residues. Trimming took off 2 bases at V and 2 bases at J, with 15 bases between the two ends. CDR3 region: CASSFGTNSFTDTQYF. CDR3 nucleotide sequence: TGCGCCAGCAGCTTCGGGACAAACTCGTTCACAGATACGCAGTATTTT.